Listed here are 27 T cell receptor beta chains from one sample, sequenced in a study of T cell responses to AZD1222 COVID-19 vaccine. Repertoires were generated with immunoSEQ multiplex PCR, while TCRdb's copy carries only in-frame clones and drops some. The sample lists about 140,000 clones, 80% to 95% occurring once. The input for sequencing was peripheral blood, taken on day 0 of AZD1222 vaccination. Receptors originate from an adult in good health.

The chain joins TRBV7-9 to TRBJ1-2, with 8 bases lining up with TRBD1. The CDR3 consists of 15 residues. Trimming removed 4 bases from V and 4 bases from J; junction bases left unmatched: 8. The germline V gene has CDR1 SEHNR and CDR2 FQNEAQ (reference sequence). CDR3 amino acids: CASSYLGQGGYGYTF. Written as DNA, the CDR3 is TGTGCCAGCAGCTACCTCGGACAGGGAGGCTATGGCTACACCTTC.

The chain links TRBV6-6 to TRBJ2-5, with a tentative D call TRBD1 (5 bases). The CDR3 totals 13 residues. V was trimmed by 6 bases and J by 7 bases, leaving 15 bases between them. Germline values: CDR1 MNHNY, CDR2 SVGAGI (reference sequence). The CDR3 loop reads CASSPPGMGTQYF. In DNA form, the CDR3 reads TGTGCCAGCAGCCCGCCAGGGATGGGGACCCAGTACTTC.

The chain is built from TRBV5-1 and TRBJ2-2; TRBD2 is a possible D gene (5 bases). The CDR3 is 15 residues long. The V end lost 5 bases, the J end lost 3 bases, and 14 bases lay between the germline ends. The germline CDR1 and CDR2 sequences are SGHRS and YFSETQ. This CDR3 is CASRPLAGDTGELFF. The DNA of the CDR3 is TGCGCCAGCAGACCCCTAGCTGGAGACACCGGGGAGCTGTTTTTT.

The CDR3 DNA sequence: TGTGCCAGCAGCCAAGAGGAGGATAGGGATACGCAGTATTTT. Its translation is CASSQEEDRDTQYF. The V and J genes are TRBV3-1 (or the pseudogene TRBV3-2) and TRBJ2-3, with D perhaps TRBD2 (5 bases). CDR3 length equals 14 residues. Germline V CDR1 and CDR2: LGHDT, YNNKEL (reference sequence). Deletions cut 0 bases from V and 6 bases from J, with 10 bases between.

The chain joins TRBV5-1 to TRBJ2-5; D might be TRBD1 or TRBD2, each matching 5 bases. Trimming stripped 0 bases from V and 5 bases from J, with 11 bases between. Germline CDR1 SGHRS, CDR2 YFSETQ. This CDR3 is built from 14 residues. CDR3 residues: CASSLEQGGETQYF. CDR3 nucleotide sequence: TGCGCCAGCAGCTTGGAGCAGGGCGGGGAGACCCAGTACTTC.

Written as DNA, the CDR3 is TGTGCCAGCAGCCCGAGGACAGGCACAGATACGCAGTATTTT. It codes for CASSPRTGTDTQYF. The rearrangement joins TRBV5-4 to TRBJ2-3; perhaps TRBD1 as D (6 bases). Germline CDR1 reads SGHNT; CDR2 reads YYREEE (reference sequence). Deletions cut 4 bases from V and 1 base from J, with 10 bases between. There are 14 residues in the CDR3. The full variable domain, with the rest looked up from reference TRBV5-4 and TRBJ2-3, is ETGVTQSPTHLIKTRGQQVTLRCSSQSGHNTVSWYQQALGQGPQFIFQYYREEENGRGNFPPRFSGLQFPNYSSELNVNALELDDSALYLCASSPRTGTDTQYFGPGTRLTVL.

The J gene is TRBJ2-3, the V gene TRBV29-1, with D unresolved. Germline CDR1 reads SQVTM; CDR2 reads ANQGSEA. The CDR3 spans 13 residues. The V and J ends lost 5 bases and 0 bases respectively, with 9 bases between them. The CDR3 here is CSVLRYSTDTQYF. In DNA form, the CDR3 reads TGCAGCGTTCTGCGTTATAGCACAGATACGCAGTATTTT.

This clone has only a few counts. V gene TRBV30 combines with J gene TRBJ1-1; D uncertain. The CDR3 loop spans 13 amino acids. Between the trimmed V and J ends, which lost 1 base and 0 bases, there was a span of 6 bases. Germline CDR1 GTSNPN, CDR2 SVGIG (reference sequence). The CDR3 DNA reads TGTGCCTGGAGTGGAACAGTGAACACTGAAGCTTTCTTT. Amino acid sequence: CAWSGTVNTEAFF.

The chain uses TRBV18 and TRBJ2-5; the D is unclear. The CDR3 is made up of 13 amino acids. Germline V CDR1 and CDR2: KGHSH, LQKENI. V was trimmed by 6 bases and J by 4 bases, leaving 12 bases between them. The CDR3 protein is CASSTGLGETQYF. The CDR3 DNA reads as TGTGCCAGCTCCACTGGGCTGGGAGAGACCCAGTACTTC.

V usage is TRBV6-4 and J usage is TRBJ2-5; D is perhaps TRBD1 (6 bases). CDR1 is MRHNA, CDR2 SNTAGT, per germline. V was pared by 0 bases and J by 12 bases, with 14 bases between. CDR3 size: 13 residues. This CDR3 reads CASSDSPGQIKYF. In nucleotides, the CDR3 is TGTGCCAGCAGTGACTCGCCGGGACAAATAAAGTACTTC.

V is TRBV7-2 and J is TRBJ2-7, with D possibly TRBD2 on 5 matching bases. V shed 2 bases and J shed 5 bases, with 16 bases lying between them. The CDR3 runs to 15 residues. Germline V gives CDR1 SGHTA, CDR2 FQGNSA. The CDR3, as DNA: TGTGCCAGCAGCTTAAGGTGGGAGAGTCTGAACGAGCAGTACTTC. It is translated as CASSLRWESLNEQYF.

CDR3 nucleotides: TGTGCCAGCAGCCGGGACACGCGCTCTGGAAACACCATATATTTT. Translation gives CASSRDTRSGNTIYF. This chain joins TRBV6-5 and TRBJ1-3; the D gene is possibly TRBD1 (6 bases). This CDR3 is built from 15 residues. From germline, CDR1 is MNHEY and CDR2 SVGAGI. Trimming took off 6 bases at V and 0 bases at J, with 12 bases between the two ends.

The V gene is TRBV19, the J gene TRBJ1-3, with a tentative D call TRBD1 (6 bases). The CDR3 spans 14 residues. Trimming removed 6 bases from V and 1 base from J, with 10 bases in between. Germline CDR1 and CDR2: LNHDA and SQIVND (reference sequence). The CDR3 bases are TGTGCCAGTAGGAACAGGGAATCTGGAAACACCATATATTTT. This codes for CASRNRESGNTIYF.

The chain recombines TRBV20-1 with TRBJ2-7, with 9 bases identical to TRBD1. Looked up from germline, CDR1 is DFQATT and CDR2 is SNEGSKA (reference sequence). Losses at the gene ends were 6 bases for V and 5 bases for J; bases not matched to a gene: 11. This CDR3 contains 14 residues. The CDR3 region is CSASPGQGGNEQYF. In nucleotides, the CDR3 is TGCAGTGCAAGTCCGGGACAGGGAGGGAACGAGCAGTACTTC.

J is TRBJ2-2 and V is TRBV30; TRBD2 agrees at 7 bases. CDR1 and CDR2 (germline): GTSNPN, SVGIG (reference sequence). The CDR3 has 13 residues. V gave up 1 base and J gave up 8 bases; unmatched junction bases: 4. This chain's CDR3 is CAWSAGLEGELFF. Written as DNA, the CDR3 is TGTGCCTGGAGTGCCGGACTAGAAGGGGAGCTGTTTTTT. Based on the CDR3 plus reference TRBV30 and TRBJ2-2, the full variable domain is SQTIHQWPATLVQPVGSPLSLECTVEGTSNPNLYWYRQAAGRGLQLLFYSVGIGQISSEVPQNLSASRPQDRQFILSSKKLLLSDSGFYLCAWSAGLEGELFFGEGSRLTVL.

V gene TRBV30 combines with J gene TRBJ2-1; 10 bases fit TRBD2. Trimming at V came to 2 bases and at J to 9 bases, leaving 7 bases not matched to a gene. There are 14 residues in the CDR3. Germline V lookup: CDR1 GTSNPN, CDR2 SVGIG (reference sequence). CDR3 nucleotide sequence: TGTGCCTGGAGTTATAGCGGGAGGTCCCCTGAGCAGTTCTTC. Translation: CAWSYSGRSPEQFF.

V gene TRBV9 combines with J gene TRBJ2-1; tentatively, D is TRBD2 (5 bases). The CDR3 has 15 residues. V dropped 0 bases and J dropped 9 bases, with 16 bases sitting between them. The germline gives CDR1 SGDLS, CDR2 YYNGEE. CDR3 sequence (DNA): TGTGCCAGCAGCGTAGTGAGGGATCCCGAGGGTGAGCAGTTCTTC. Its translation: CASSVVRDPEGEQFF.

The rearrangement uses TRBV30 and TRBJ1-1; the D is unclear. Trimming stripped 4 bases from V and 5 bases from J, with 14 bases between. From germline, CDR1 is GTSNPN and CDR2 SVGIG (reference sequence). This CDR3 is 13 amino acids long. The CDR3 region has the DNA TGTGCCTGGACCACGGGTAGAAGGACTGAAGCTTTCTTT. Amino acids: CAWTTGRRTEAFF. The whole variable domain, remainder taken from reference TRBV30 and TRBJ1-1, is SQTIHQWPATLVQPVGSPLSLECTVEGTSNPNLYWYRQAAGRGLQLLFYSVGIGQISSEVPQNLSASRPQDRQFILSSKKLLLSDSGFYLCAWTTGRRTEAFFGQGTRLTVV.

The rearrangement joins TRBV7-3 to TRBJ1-1; no clear D gene. V lost 5 bases and J 2 bases, leaving 12 bases between the germline ends. The CDR3 sequence is 14 residues long. Germline CDR1 is SGHTA and CDR2 is FQGTGA. The CDR3 reads CASSLVGRNTEAFF. The CDR3 DNA follows: TGTGCCAGCAGCCTGGTGGGGAGAAACACTGAAGCTTTCTTT.

J is TRBJ2-6 and V is TRBV15; TRBD2 matches 10 bases. This CDR3 has 19 amino acids. The germline V gene has CDR1 LNHNV and CDR2 YYDKDF (reference sequence). The V gene end was trimmed by 0 bases and the J gene end by 0 bases; junction bases not matched to a gene: 5. CDR3 sequence reads: CATSRDRTSGSSGANVLTF. The CDR3 DNA is TGTGCCACCAGCAGAGATAGGACTAGCGGAAGCTCTGGGGCCAACGTCCTGACTTTC. Full variable domain (remainder filled in from reference TRBV15 and TRBJ2-6): DAMVIQNPRYQVTQFGKPVTLSCSQTLNHNVMYWYQQKSSQAPKLLFHYYDKDFNNEADTPDNFQSRRPNTSFCFLDIRSPGLGDTAMYLCATSRDRTSGSSGANVLTFGAGSRLTVL.

The chain joins TRBV5-1 to TRBJ1-1; 8 bases are a match to TRBD1. The junction had 7 bases not matched to a gene; V was cut back by 4 bases and J by 5 bases. The CDR3 consists of 14 residues. CDR1 and CDR2 (germline): SGHRS, YFSETQ. The chain's CDR3 is CASSLGTGITEAFF. The CDR3 DNA follows: TGCGCCAGCAGCCTCGGGACAGGCATAACTGAAGCTTTCTTT.

This chain links TRBV25-1 with TRBJ2-1; the D is unclear. CDR1 and CDR2 from the germline V gene are MGHDK and SYGVNS. The CDR3 runs 16 residues. Trimming pared 4 bases from V and 2 bases from J, leaving 15 bases between. The chain's CDR3 is CASSALRVSPYNEQFF. DNA of the CDR3: TGTGCCAGCAGTGCCTTAAGGGTTTCTCCCTACAATGAGCAGTTCTTC. Looking up the rest from reference TRBV25-1 and TRBJ2-1 gives the full variable domain: EADIYQTPRYLVIGTGKKITLECSQTMGHDKMYWYQQDPGMELHLIHYSYGVNSTEKGDLSSESTVSRIRTEHFPLTLESARPSHTSQYLCASSALRVSPYNEQFFGPGTRLTVL.

The gene calls are TRBV3-1 (or the pseudogene TRBV3-2) and TRBJ2-5; D gene uncertain. The V end lost 1 base, the J end lost 5 bases, and 14 bases lay between the germline ends. Germline-derived CDR1 and CDR2 are LGHDT and YNNKEL (reference sequence). The CDR3 has 15 amino acids. The CDR3 bases are TGTGCCAGCAGCCAAGGAATAGTATTGATGGAGACCCAGTACTTC. Translated, it gives CASSQGIVLMETQYF.

CDR3 in amino acids: CASSEAWRSRASYGYTF. CDR3 nucleotides: TGTGCCAGCAGTGAAGCTTGGAGGTCTCGCGCGTCCTATGGCTACACCTTC. V is TRBV6-1 and J is TRBJ1-2; D unresolved. Germline V gives CDR1 MNHNS, CDR2 SASEGT. This CDR3 comprises 17 residues. The V end lost 0 bases, the J end lost 4 bases, and 18 bases lay between the germline ends.

The chain carries TRBV18 and TRBJ2-5; D not resolved. The ends were cut back, 6 bases at V and 2 bases at J, with 4 bases in the middle. CDR3 length: 11 amino acids. Germline V CDR1 and CDR2: KGHSH, LQKENI. CDR3 DNA sequence: TGTGCCAGCTCCCGTCAAGAGACCCAGTACTTC. It is translated as CASSRQETQYF. Full variable domain (remainder filled in from reference TRBV18 and TRBJ2-5): NAGVMQNPRHLVRRRGQEARLRCSPMKGHSHVYWYRQLPEEGLKFMVYLQKENIIDESGMPKERFSAEFPKEGPSILRIQQVVRGDSAAYFCASSRQETQYFGPGTRLLVL.

The chain employs TRBV10-3 and TRBJ2-7; 12 bases line up with TRBD1. CDR1 ENHRY and CDR2 SYGVKD come from the germline V gene. V lost 6 bases and J lost 3; bases outside the gene matches: 6. This CDR3 is built from 15 residues. The CDR3 nucleotides are TGTGCCATCAGACCCGGGACAGGGGGCTTCTACGAGCAGTACTTC. Translated, it gives CAIRPGTGGFYEQYF.

This CDR3 reads CASSPRAGDNTEAFF. The CDR3 region has the DNA TGTGCCAGCAGCCCACGGGCAGGTGACAACACTGAAGCTTTCTTT. The chain couples TRBV7-9 to TRBJ1-1; no clear D. Germline CDR1 and CDR2: SEHNR and FQNEAQ (reference sequence). Deletions cut 5 bases from V and 2 bases from J, with 15 bases between. The CDR3 has 15 amino acids.